This entry features one T cell receptor (beta chain) sequence. Sample-barcoded 5' priming and a J-beta primer mix drove a second PCR of 7 to 11 cycles. One entry per CDR3 protein results from TCRdb running MiXCR on the 5' RACE reads. The sample includes some 900,000 distinct CDR3 sequences, 45% to 50% seen only once; the top ten take 10% to 15%. This record comes from a study of blood T cells in healthy people across ages. The germline V gene encodes CDR1 SNHLY and CDR2 FYNNEI. The CDR3 contains 14 residues. V gave up 6 bases and J gave up 0 bases, with 12 bases separating them. The chain combines TRBV2 with TRBJ2-7; the D gene is possibly TRBD2 (5 bases). Source material: blood. The receptor comes from a man between 25 and 39 years old in good health. The CDR3 DNA reads TGTGCCAGCAGGGACCCCCGGGGCTCCTACGAGCAGTACTTC. Translation: CASRDPRGSYEQYF.